Here is one TCR beta chain with its context. Assay used: immunoSEQ multiplex PCR; TCRdb lists only in-frame clones, some missing. The data hold about 70,000 clones, with about 87% observed a single time. This CDR3 has 14 amino acids. Trimming cost V 0 bases and J 1 base, with 6 bases left between them. Germline V lookup: CDR1 LNHNV, CDR2 YYDKDF (reference sequence). This specimen comes from a study of control samples from healthy donors and cancer patients. The genes are TRBV15 and TRBJ1-1; D unresolved. The material sequenced was blood. This TCR was recovered from a man aged 45-65 years in good health. The CDR3 DNA sequence: TGTGCCACCAGCAGAGAGACCGCGAACACTGAAGCTTTCTTT. As protein: CATSRETANTEAFF. Full variable domain (outside the CDR3, taken from reference TRBV15 and TRBJ1-1): DAMVIQNPRYQVTQFGKPVTLSCSQTLNHNVMYWYQQKSSQAPKLLFHYYDKDFNNEADTPDNFQSRRPNTSFCFLDIRSPGLGDTAMYLCATSRETANTEAFFGQGTRLTVV.